Shown below are 19 T cell receptor beta chains from a single sample sequenced in a study of tumor-infiltrating lymphocytes in primary liver carcinoma listed by TCRdb under 2017. These reads were obtained on an Illumina HiSeq 2500. Using a constant-region primer and ProtoScript II reverse transcriptase, TCRbeta-specific cDNA was reverse-transcribed from 400 to 550 ng total RNA. TCRbeta libraries were built with three nested multiplex PCR rounds, a slightly modified ARM-PCR procedure. The first two PCR rounds used multiplex TRBV1-TRBV30 forward primers with a Cbeta reverse primer, each for about 10 cycles. TCRdb's own reprocessing of the public reads used fastp at Q25 and MiXCR and kept productive beta chains. For every CDR3 protein sequence, its rows merge into one entry that carries the most common genes and DNA. The sample yields 25,000 to 35,000 distinct CDR3 sequences; less than 75% were counted once. The ten most abundant clones make up roughly 29% of the sample.

Total RNA and DNA were co-extracted without cell sorting from about 19-30 mg of bulk tissue using the AllPrep DNA/RNA mini kit. The sample comprised liver tumor tissue from sampling region 3. Read against the paper, the sample's cell subset or site label means: tumor region T3, left-lateral pole. The receptors stem from a woman in her thirties with primary liver carcinoma and hepatitis B virus infection.

This clonotype is medium-sized by share. The genes are TRBV29-1 and TRBJ2-4; 13 bases align to TRBD2. This CDR3 is 15 amino acids long. The V gene's germline CDR1 is SQVTM and CDR2 ANQGSEA. V was pared by 3 bases and J by 9 bases, with 8 bases of the junction left unmatched. The CDR3 region has the DNA TGCAGCGTTGACGGACTAGCGGGAGAAGTGAGCATTCAGTACTTC. Protein sequence: CSVDGLAGEVSIQYF.

This clonotype was observed a single time. The chain couples TRBV11-1 to TRBJ2-7, with D hard to call. CDR1 is SGHAT, CDR2 FQDESV, per germline (reference sequence). The CDR3 covers 13 residues. For the CDR3, the DNA is TGTACCATCAGCTTAGGATGCCTCAGCGAGCAGTACTTC. Residues: CTISLGCLSEQYF.

Notes on this clonotype: A much larger clone lies a single base off, so this may be a read error. The chain couples TRBV7-2 to TRBJ2-3, with TRBD2 identical over 10 bases. V shed 0 bases, J shed 3 bases, and the junction held 12 bases outside the gene matches. CDR1 and CDR2 (germline): SGHTA, FQGNSA. There are 19 residues in the CDR3. The CDR3 DNA reads as TGTGCCAGCAGCTTAGCGCCCCCGGGACTAGCGAGAGTGACAGATACGCAGTATTTT. Amino acids: CASSLAPPGLARVTDTQYF.

This clonotype was seen repeatedly, ten times or more. The V gene is TRBV2, the J gene TRBJ1-2, with D possibly TRBD1 on 6 matching bases. V lost 3 bases to trimming and J lost 5 bases, with 22 bases between them. Germline CDR1 reads SNHLY; CDR2 reads FYNNEI. The length of the CDR3 is 17 residues. The CDR3 DNA is TGTGCCAGCAGTGATGGGGGGGGCCTGAGGGCTCTTTATGGCTACACCTTC. As protein: CASSDGGGLRALYGYTF.

In the case of this clonotype: At one end the junction does not follow the germline gene, possibly because of a read error. The rearrangement links TRBV11-2 to TRBJ2-3; 7 bases match TRBD1. The CDR3 spans 15 residues. Germline V gives CDR1 SGHAT, CDR2 FQNNGV. CDR3: CVNSLGRGIADTQYF. For the CDR3, the DNA is TGTGTCAACAGCTTAGGCAGGGGGATAGCAGATACGCAATATTTT.

A remark on this clonotype: Because the CDR3 is missing its conserved closing phenylalanine or tryptophan, this is likely a read error. The V call is TRBV4-3, the J call TRBJ2-7, with TRBD1 matching 8 bases. CDR1 and CDR2 (germline): LGHNA, YSLEER. The CDR3 is made up of 15 amino acids. For the CDR3, the DNA is TGCGCTAGCAGCCAAGATCGGTGGACAGGGCAGGAGCAGTACATC. This translates into CASSQDRWTGQEQYI.

In regard to this clonotype: A clone one base away is much larger, so this may be a read error. The CDR3 spells CASRSSGYNEQFF. The CDR3 DNA sequence: TGTGCCAGCAGGAGTAGCGGATACAATGAGCAGTTCTTC. V gene TRBV6-5 combines with J gene TRBJ2-1, with D maybe TRBD2 (6 bases). V lost 6 bases, J lost 4 bases, and 10 bases lay in between. Germline lookup yields CDR1 MNHEY and CDR2 SVGAGI. The CDR3 loop spans 13 amino acids.

As concerns this clonotype: No conserved phenylalanine or tryptophan ends this CDR3, so it is likely a read error. This chain's CDR3 is CSALKDYKEQFI. The CDR3 nucleotides read TGCAGCGCCCTAAAGGACTACAAAGAGCAGTTCATC. This chain connects TRBV29-1 to TRBJ2-1; a weak D match, TRBD2 (6 bases). CDR1 and CDR2 (germline): SQVTM, ANQGSEA. CDR3 length equals 12 residues.

Details on this clonotype: An end of the junction differs from the germline gene, which may be a read error. The chain links TRBV28 to TRBJ2-7; TRBD2 matches 7 bases. Germline-derived CDR1 and CDR2 are MDHEN and SYDVKM. The CDR3 is 15 residues long. Here the CDR3 DNA reads TGTGCCAGAAGTTTAGTGCTAGCGGATAACTACGAGCAGTACTTC. Protein: CARSLVLADNYEQYF.

Note on this clonotype: A much larger clone lies a single base off, so this may be a read error. The chain couples TRBV11-1 to TRBJ2-1; 14 nucleotides match TRBD2. This CDR3 comprises 17 residues. Germline CDR1 SGHAT, CDR2 FQDESV (reference sequence). J was trimmed by 8 bases and V by 5 bases; bases with no gene match: 11. CDR3 DNA: TGTGCCAGCAGCGTGGGACTAGCGGGAGAAGTTGACGATGAGCAGTTCTTC. Residues: CASSVGLAGEVDDEQFF.

The table lists this clonotype with a count of one. A read error may account for a junction end that differs from germline. This rearrangement joins TRBV7-9 to TRBJ2-1, with TRBD2 matching over 9 bases. The CDR3 is 16 amino acids. Looked up from germline, CDR1 is SEHNR and CDR2 is FQNEAQ (reference sequence). The CDR3 is CVSSSDTSGPYNEQFF. The CDR3 DNA is TGTGTCAGCAGCTCAGATACTAGCGGGCCTTACAATGAGCAGTTTTTC.

This clonotype has just a few counts. Mismatch with germline at one junction end may stem from a read error. The chain couples TRBV11-1 to TRBJ1-1, with a weak D call TRBD1 (5 bases). The CDR3 covers 14 residues. Germline V CDR1 and CDR2: SGHAT, FQDESV (reference sequence). CDR3 residues: CPSSFWQGYTKALF. The CDR3 coding sequence is TGTCCCAGCAGCTTCTGGCAGGGCTACACTAAAGCTCTCTTT.

As concerns this clonotype: The germline gene is not matched at one end of the junction; a read error may be the cause. The J gene is TRBJ2-5, the V gene TRBV11-2, with D unresolved. The germline gives CDR1 SGHAT, CDR2 FQNNGV. The CDR3 is made up of 13 amino acids. CDR3 in amino acids: CPSSSTTQETQYF. The CDR3 DNA reads TGTCCCAGCAGCTCTACAACACAAGAGACCCAGTACTTC.

On this clonotype itself: Germline is not matched at one junction end, which may reflect a read error. This sequence joins TRBV11-1 and TRBJ2-2; tentatively, D is TRBD2 (6 bases). The CDR3 length is 16 residues. In germline, CDR1 is SGHAT, CDR2 FQDESV (reference sequence). The DNA of the CDR3 is TGTGCCAGCAGCTTATTGGAGGGTACGAACACTGGGGAGCTGTTTTTT. Translated, it gives CASSLLEGTNTGELFF.

Notes on this clonotype: A much larger clone sits a single nucleotide away, making a read error possible. The chain joins TRBV4-1 to TRBJ2-7, with D perhaps assigned TRBD1 or TRBD2 (5 bases each). Germline CDR1 is MGHRA and CDR2 is YSYEKL. The CDR3 contains 19 residues. Between the trimmed V and J ends, which lost 2 bases and 3 bases, there was a span of 26 bases. The CDR3 sequence is CASSQKTGTGHQRDYEQYF. The CDR3 coding sequence is TGCGCCAGCAGCCAAAAAACCGGAACGGGGCACCAAAGAGACTACGAGCAGTACTTC.

V and J are TRBV11-2 and TRBJ2-1, with 11 bases lining up with TRBD2. CDR3 length: 16 amino acids. The germline V gene has CDR1 SGHAT and CDR2 FQNNGV. J lost 12 bases, V lost 5 bases, and 15 bases had no gene match. In nucleotides, the CDR3 is TGTGCCAGCAGCACCTCTCTAGCGGGAGGAAACAATTGGCAGTTCTTC. It yields the protein CASSTSLAGGNNWQFF. The full variable domain, with the rest looked up from reference TRBV11-2 and TRBJ2-1, is EAGVAQSPRYKIIEKRQSVAFWCNPISGHATLYWYQQILGQGPKLLIQFQNNGVVDDSQLPKDRFSAERLKGVDSTLKIQPAKLEDSAVYLCASSTSLAGGNNWQFFGPGTRLTVL.

As concerns this clonotype: Since no conserved phenylalanine or tryptophan closes the CDR3, a read error is the likely cause. The V call is TRBV11-2, the J call TRBJ1-2, with D tentatively TRBD1 (5 bases). The CDR3 covers 15 residues. Per germline, CDR1 SGHAT and CDR2 FQNNGV. Here the CDR3 reads CAGSLDAMAGRGYTS. The DNA of the CDR3 is TGTGCCGGCAGCTTAGATGCGATGGCAGGGAGAGGCTACACCTCC.

The rearrangement joins TRBV4-2 to TRBJ2-2; a possible D gene is TRBD2 (6 bases). Trimming cost V 4 bases and J 10 bases, with 31 bases left between them. The germline gives CDR1 LGHNA, CDR2 YNFKEQ. CDR3 size: 19 residues. In DNA form, the CDR3 reads TGTGCCAGCAGCCTAAGCGGCGTGGCTTGCGGGAATAAGAGCGCGGAGCTGTTTTTT. This gives the protein CASSLSGVACGNKSAELFF.

To note about this clonotype: The junction shows a germline mismatch at one end, possibly a read error. The chain recombines TRBV11-2 with TRBJ2-1; 13 bases map to TRBD2. Germline values: CDR1 SGHAT, CDR2 FQNNGV. This CDR3 has 16 amino acids. CDR3 amino acids: CASMVTSGRAGNERLF. The CDR3 bases are TGTGCCAGCATGGTTACTAGCGGGAGGGCCGGCAATGAGCGGCTCTTC.